These 13 T cell receptor beta chains were sequenced from one sample in a study of T-cell reconstitution after alpha-beta-depleted transplantation in children. Construction of the TCRbeta library involved unique molecular identifiers. Via MiXCR, TCRdb re-called the PCR reads, giving one row per CDR3 protein. The table has 200,000 to 300,000 distinct CDR3 sequences, under 30% seen once; the top ten hold 2% to 3%. The specimen was PBMCs, collected before TCRalphabeta/CD19-depleted stem cell transplant. These receptors all come from a girl under 10 years old with Fanconi anemia, due to receive a stem cell transplant.

The chain employs TRBV29-1 and TRBJ2-1; D gene unclear. CDR3 size: 10 residues. CDR1 and CDR2 (germline): SQVTM, ANQGSEA. V dropped 4 bases and J dropped 15 bases, with 13 bases sitting between them. The CDR3 is CSVAGLGRFF. The CDR3 DNA sequence: TGCAGCGTTGCCGGCCTAGGTCGGTTCTTC.

In this sample, this clonotype turned up many times. CDR3 DNA: TGCAGCGTCGATGGCATCTCCTACAATGAGCAGTTCTTC. It specifies CSVDGISYNEQFF. The chain has TRBV29-1 and TRBJ2-1; the D is unclear. The V and J ends lost 6 bases and 0 bases respectively, with 9 bases between them. This CDR3 contains 13 residues. CDR1 SQVTM and CDR2 ANQGSEA come from the germline V gene.

The V and J genes are TRBV4-1 and TRBJ2-1, with D possibly being TRBD2 (5 bases). CDR1 MGHRA and CDR2 YSYEKL come from the germline V gene. The CDR3 is 17 residues long. With 1 base removed from V and 3 bases from J, the gap between germline ends came to 16 bases. CDR3: CASSQGRAGVSYNEQFF. The CDR3 bases are TGCGCCAGCAGCCAAGGAAGGGCGGGCGTAAGCTACAATGAGCAGTTCTTC.

This clonotype was picked up many times. In DNA form, the CDR3 reads TGTGCCAGCAGTTTAGCGGGATCGACCTACAATGAGCAGTTCTTC. Residues: CASSLAGSTYNEQFF. This chain uses TRBV12-3 or TRBV12-4 with TRBJ2-1; D remains ambiguous. V was pared by 0 bases and J by 2 bases, with 8 bases between. This CDR3 is 15 amino acids long.

This clonotype has a count of ten or more. The chain employs TRBV5-1 and TRBJ2-3, with D unclear. The germline gives CDR1 SGHRS, CDR2 YFSETQ. Between the trimmed V and J ends, which lost 4 bases and 0 bases, there was a span of 12 bases. The length of the CDR3 is 15 residues. DNA for the CDR3: TGCGCCAGCAGCCCTGGAATCTCTAGCACAGATACGCAGTATTTT. Translation: CASSPGISSTDTQYF.

The rearrangement uses TRBV28 and TRBJ1-1; D ambiguous. Per the germline V gene, CDR1 is MDHEN and CDR2 is SYDVKM. Trimming removed 7 bases from V and 0 bases from J, with 9 bases in between. The CDR3 loop spans 13 amino acids. CDR3 sequence reads: CASKGLMNTEAFF. The CDR3 DNA follows: TGTGCCAGCAAGGGATTAATGAACACTGAAGCTTTCTTT.

J is TRBJ2-7 and V is TRBV20-1; 7 bases align to TRBD2. The CDR3 is 15 residues long. Germline V gene lookup returns CDR1 DFQATT and CDR2 SNEGSKA (reference sequence). Losses at the gene ends were 5 bases for V and 2 bases for J; bases not matched to a gene: 12. The CDR3 reads CSAHNRGEGPYEQYF. Here the CDR3 DNA reads TGCAGTGCTCACAATCGGGGGGAGGGCCCCTACGAGCAGTACTTC.

The CDR3, as DNA: TGTGCCAGCAGCCTAAGACCATCGGAGGATACGCAGTATTTT. It is translated as CASSLRPSEDTQYF. V gene TRBV7-6 combines with J gene TRBJ2-3; no clear D gene. From germline, CDR1 is SGHVS and CDR2 FNYEAQ. The ends were cut back, 5 bases at V and 6 bases at J, with 15 bases in the middle. This CDR3 is 14 amino acids long.

This clonotype appeared a few times. The CDR3 coding sequence is TGTGCCAGCAGCCGTATCTTTCCCCAAGAGACCCAGTACTTC. Translating it yields CASSRIFPQETQYF. The rearrangement joins TRBV14 to TRBJ2-5; D ambiguous. CDR1 is SGHDN and CDR2 is FVKESK in the germline V gene. Trimming removed 4 bases at V and 1 base at J, with 10 bases between. The CDR3 runs 14 residues.

In its sample, this clonotype was seen many times. The genes are TRBV29-1 and TRBJ1-2, with 12 bases that match TRBD1. The junction had 11 bases not matched to a gene; V was cut back by 4 bases and J by 2 bases. The CDR3 runs 17 residues. In germline, CDR1 is SQVTM, CDR2 ANQGSEA. CDR3 nucleotides: TGCAGCGTTGGGGGGACCCGGGACAGGGGGCAAAACTATGGCTACACCTTC. It is translated as CSVGGTRDRGQNYGYTF.

The chain recombines TRBV27 with TRBJ2-2; D remains ambiguous. Germline lookup yields CDR1 MNHEY and CDR2 SMNVEV (reference sequence). Trimming cost V 4 bases and J 7 bases, with 13 bases left between them. The CDR3 is 14 residues long. CDR3 coding DNA: TGTGCCAGCAGTTCCCAGACGTTCGGCGGGGAGCTGTTTTTT. It codes for CASSSQTFGGELFF.

A few counts support this clonotype. This chain uses TRBV23-1 with TRBJ2-5, with a tentative D call TRBD1 (6 bases). TRBV23-1 is marked as an open reading frame, function uncertain. Trimming removed 4 bases from V and 2 bases from J, with 11 bases in between. The CDR3 is 14 amino acids. CDR3 region: CASSPETGQETQYF. The CDR3 nucleotides are TGCGCCAGCAGTCCGGAGACAGGACAAGAGACCCAGTACTTC.

This clonotype was observed at least ten times. The V and J genes are TRBV12-3 or TRBV12-4 and TRBJ1-5, with TRBD1 matching over 7 bases. V trimming: 6 bases; J trimming: 2 bases; junction bases outside the gene matches: 7. There are 15 residues in the CDR3. The CDR3 is CASSRGQAGNQPQHF. In DNA form, the CDR3 reads TGTGCCAGCAGCCGAGGACAGGCGGGCAATCAGCCCCAGCATTTT.